This T cell receptor (beta chain) was sequenced during a study of OX40 agonist ivuxolimab in advanced cancers. Study-wide context: Ivuxolimab was a fully human IgG2 agonistic monoclonal antibody targeting the costimulatory receptor OX40 (CD134). Intravenous ivuxolimab was administered to patients every 2 weeks at six dose levels: 0.01, 0.1, 0.3, 1.5, 3 and 10 mg/kg. Of the approximately 50 dose-escalation patients, hepatocellular carcinoma was present in approximately 20, melanoma in roughly 15, renal cell carcinoma in 9 and head and neck cancer in 9. The purpose of peripheral TCRbeta sequencing was to test whether ivuxolimab changed TCR sequence diversity and led to clonal T-cell expansion. In the dose-escalation cohort, approximately 80% of patients were male, and the mean age was roughly 60 years with a range of roughly 23 to 79. Prior anti-PD-1, anti-PD-L1 or anti-CTLA-4 therapy was permitted, and 35% to 40% of dose-escalation patients had received checkpoint inhibitors. Partial responses occurred in three dose-escalation patients: two with cutaneous melanoma and one with hepatocellular carcinoma. The paper reports the monotherapy dose-escalation portion (N = 52 patients) of the phase I ivuxolimab trial.

The trial excluded patients who had a history of autoimmune disease or were on systemic immunosuppression. In every dose cohort, peripheral blood was drawn for TCR sequencing at baseline, cycle 4 day 1, and cycle 7 day 1. Samples were obtained from an open-label, multicenter, first-in-human phase I dose-escalation trial of ivuxolimab. The trial enrolled adults with locally advanced or metastatic head and neck squamous cell, hepatocellular, melanoma or renal cell carcinoma. Before TCR sequencing, CD4+ T cells and CD8+ T cells were sorted from peripheral blood as separate populations. Overall study results and their limits: After ivuxolimab, CD8+ T cells had more expanded clones than CD4+ T cells on average. Low levels of normalized T-cell clonal expansion were also seen in some patients who did not respond. Clonal expansion of both CD4+ and CD8+ blood T cells was observed from baseline to week 6 at doses 0.1 to 3.0 mg/kg. Antigen specificity was not determined for the clonally expanded peripheral T cells. Partial responders in the 0.1-3.0 mg/kg groups had among the lowest normalized peripheral clonal expansion, especially among CD8+ T cells.

Remarks on this clone: Its antigen target is currently unknown. The sample holds no much larger clone one base away, and base qualities are not on file.

Genomic DNA was extracted from sorted cells for sequencing of the TCRbeta CDR3 region. The immunoSEQ Assay was used for sequencing of TCRbeta CDR3 regions. The table comes from immuneACCESS by way of TCRdb, which keeps in-frame sequences with V and J called. Part of the clones is missing from these tables; in studies checked, under half for an unresolved V gene and the rest for unknown reasons. This sample gives 60,000 or so clones in total; about 86% of them show up just once. The top ten constitute approximately 1% of the sample. V is clipped by 4 bases and J by 7 bases, and the sequence between their germline boundaries is 9 bases long. CDR1 SGHTA and CDR2 FQGNSA are derived from the germline V gene. The CDR3 measures 12 amino acids from cysteine to phenylalanine. The kept DNA is CDR3 alone, 36 bases in frame from the first base.

The sequencing used CD4+ or CD8+ T cells sorted from blood, collected in a trial of the OX40 agonist ivuxolimab. The rearranged chain carries TRBV7-2 and TRBJ2-3, with no D gene named confidently. The receptor was isolated from an adult with an advanced solid tumor such as melanoma, head and neck, liver or kidney cancer. CDR3 loop: CASSSTPNTQYF. The base sequence is TGTGCCAGCAGCTCGACGCCTAATACGCAGTATTTT. This CDR3, with the reference TRBV7-2 and TRBJ2-3 proteins standing in past its ends, gives the full variable domain GAGVSQSPSNKVTEKGKDVELRCDPISGHTALYWYRQSLGQGLEFLIYFQGNSAPDKSGLPSDRFSAERTGGSVSTLTIQRTQQEDSAVYLCASSSTPNTQYFGPGTRLTVL.